A single T cell receptor beta chain is shown here with its context. The target antigen is unknown. This entry comes from a study of metastatic and nonmetastatic thyroid tumors. Study findings and constraints: Benign nodules were reported to have significantly lower TCR beta diversity than malignant thyroid tumors, in blood and tumor.

TCRdb re-called clones from the PCR reads using MiXCR. The sample lists about 6,400 clones, 30% to 35% occurring once. Each patient went into thyroid surgery without having received any treatment. Germline trimming cut 4 bases from V and 13 bases from J; bases unmatched to any gene: 13. Germline CDR1 and CDR2: MNHEY and SVGEGT. This CDR3 contains 14 residues. The sequence derives from a female donor with papillary thyroid cancer or a benign thyroid nodule (not recorded which). Some clones in this sample may be carry-over from other donors' samples. This rearrangement joins TRBV6-2 or TRBV6-3 to TRBJ1-2; the match to TRBD1 covers 9 bases. The sample comprised tumor tissue. The CDR3 bases are TGTGCCAGCAGTTTCAGTCCCGGGACAGGGTCGATCACCTTC. Translation: CASSFSPGTGSITF.